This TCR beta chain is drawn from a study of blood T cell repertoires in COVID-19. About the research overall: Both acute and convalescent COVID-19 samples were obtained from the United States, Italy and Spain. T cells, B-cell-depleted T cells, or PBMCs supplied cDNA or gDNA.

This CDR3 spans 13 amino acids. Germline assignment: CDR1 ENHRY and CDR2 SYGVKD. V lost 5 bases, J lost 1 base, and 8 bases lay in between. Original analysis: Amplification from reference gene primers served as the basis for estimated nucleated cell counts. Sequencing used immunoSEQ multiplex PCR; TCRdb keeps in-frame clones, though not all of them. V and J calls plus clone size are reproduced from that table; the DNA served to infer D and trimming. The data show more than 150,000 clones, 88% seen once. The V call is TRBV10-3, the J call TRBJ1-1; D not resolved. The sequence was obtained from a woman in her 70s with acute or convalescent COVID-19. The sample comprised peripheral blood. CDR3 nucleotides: TGTGCCATCAGTTACGAGCAGAACACTGAAGCTTTCTTT. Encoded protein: CAISYEQNTEAFF.